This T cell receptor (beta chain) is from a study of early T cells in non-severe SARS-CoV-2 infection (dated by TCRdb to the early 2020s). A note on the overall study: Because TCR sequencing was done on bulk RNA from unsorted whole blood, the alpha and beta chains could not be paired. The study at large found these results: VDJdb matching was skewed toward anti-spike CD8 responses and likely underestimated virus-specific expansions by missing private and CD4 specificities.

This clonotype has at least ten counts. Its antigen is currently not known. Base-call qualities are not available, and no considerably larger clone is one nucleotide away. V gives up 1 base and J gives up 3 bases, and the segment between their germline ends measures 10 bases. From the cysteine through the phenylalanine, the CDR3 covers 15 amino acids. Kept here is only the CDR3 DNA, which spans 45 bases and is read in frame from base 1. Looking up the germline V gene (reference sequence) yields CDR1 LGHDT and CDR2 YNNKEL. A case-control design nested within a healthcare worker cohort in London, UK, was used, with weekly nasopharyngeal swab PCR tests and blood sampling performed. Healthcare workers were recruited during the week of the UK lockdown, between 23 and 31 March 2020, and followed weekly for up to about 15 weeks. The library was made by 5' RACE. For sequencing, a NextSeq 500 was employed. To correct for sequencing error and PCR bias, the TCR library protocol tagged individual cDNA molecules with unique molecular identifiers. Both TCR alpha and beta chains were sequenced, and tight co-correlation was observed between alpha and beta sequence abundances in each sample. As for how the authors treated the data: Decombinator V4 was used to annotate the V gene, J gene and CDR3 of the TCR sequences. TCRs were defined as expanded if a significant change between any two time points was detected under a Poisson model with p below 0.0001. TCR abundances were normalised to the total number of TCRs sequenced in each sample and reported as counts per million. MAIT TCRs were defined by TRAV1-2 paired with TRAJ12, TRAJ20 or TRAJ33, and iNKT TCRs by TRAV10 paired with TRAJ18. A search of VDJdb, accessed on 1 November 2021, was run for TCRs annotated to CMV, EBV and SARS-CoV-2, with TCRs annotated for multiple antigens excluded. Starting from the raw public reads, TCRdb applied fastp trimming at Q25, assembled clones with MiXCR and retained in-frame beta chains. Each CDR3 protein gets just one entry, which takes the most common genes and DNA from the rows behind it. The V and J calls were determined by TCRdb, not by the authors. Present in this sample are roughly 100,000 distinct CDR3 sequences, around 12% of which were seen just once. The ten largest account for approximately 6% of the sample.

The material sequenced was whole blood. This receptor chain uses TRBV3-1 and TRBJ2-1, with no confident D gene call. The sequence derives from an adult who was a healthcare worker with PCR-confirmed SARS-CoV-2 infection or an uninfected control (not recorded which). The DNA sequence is TGTGCCAGCAGCCAAGGAATCGACGGCTACAATGAGCAGTTCTTC. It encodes CASSQGIDGYNEQFF.